A single sample is the source of the 10 T cell receptor beta chains below, sequenced in a study of monozygotic twins with inflammatory bowel disease. TCRdb re-called the 5' RACE reads and gives one entry per CDR3 protein, without DNA. The listing contains 350,000 to 550,000 distinct CDR3 sequences. Sequencing used blood. All receptors come from a human donor with ulcerative colitis or Crohn's disease, or a healthy co-twin of an affected twin (not recorded which).

This chain connects TRBV20-1 to TRBJ1-1; the TRBD1 assignment by TCRdb is unverifiable without DNA. CDR1 DFQATT and CDR2 SNEGSKA come from the germline V gene (reference sequence). The CDR3 covers 14 residues. The CDR3 sequence is CSASEQGPNTEAFF.

The CDR3 loop reads CASSDGRGTDTQYF. V usage is TRBV2 and J usage is TRBJ2-3; TCRdb proposes TRBD2, but this gene call is untestable without DNA. This CDR3 spans 14 amino acids. Per the germline V gene, CDR1 is SNHLY and CDR2 is FYNNEI.

V and J are TRBV4-2 and TRBJ1-2. The CDR3 runs 15 residues. Germline CDR1 LGHNA, CDR2 YNFKEQ. CDR3 loop: CASSQDRTDTYGYTF.

The chain uses TRBV4-1 and TRBJ2-7; no DNA is available, so the TRBD2 call from TCRdb remains unchecked. This CDR3 contains 15 residues. Per germline, CDR1 MGHRA and CDR2 YSYEKL. CDR3 amino acids: CASSHLYGTNHEQYF.

J is TRBJ2-2 and V is TRBV12-3 or TRBV12-4; the TCRdb call, TRBD1, lacks DNA for checking. This CDR3 contains 17 residues. The CDR3 sequence: CASSRSAGGMNTGELFF.

This chain joins TRBV20-1 and TRBJ1-1. CDR1 and CDR2 (germline): DFQATT, SNEGSKA (reference sequence). There are 13 residues in the CDR3. The CDR3 sequence: CSAKTDLFTEAFF.

The V and J genes are TRBV6-1 and TRBJ2-7; TCRdb lists TRBD1, though no DNA is available to test this call. This CDR3 spans 14 amino acids. The germline gives CDR1 MNHNS, CDR2 SASEGT. CDR3 region: CASTPRQGAYEQYF.

The chain carries TRBV24-1 and TRBJ2-1; no DNA is available, so the TRBD1 call from TCRdb remains unchecked. The V gene's germline CDR1 is KGHDR and CDR2 SFDVKD. The CDR3 spans 15 residues. The CDR3 here is CATSDHPRDLNEQFF.

The chain is built from TRBV6-1 and TRBJ2-3; as DNA is missing, the TRBD1 call by TCRdb cannot be tested. This CDR3 comprises 16 residues. From germline, CDR1 is MNHNS and CDR2 SASEGT. The CDR3 protein is CASSIRTGAMTDTQYF.

The rearrangement uses TRBV6-1 and TRBJ1-5. CDR1 and CDR2 from the germline V gene are MNHNS and SASEGT. The CDR3 has 14 amino acids. The CDR3 spells CASSEAARGQPQHF.